Detailed here is one T cell receptor (beta chain). No antigen is known for it. CDR3 size: 14 residues. From germline, CDR1 is SGHRS and CDR2 YFSETQ. The trim removed 4 bases at V and 3 bases at J, leaving 5 bases unmatched. The source of the sample is a study of T cell responses to AZD1222 COVID-19 vaccine. Study conclusions and caveats: Mapped onto spike, vaccine-associated CD4 TCRs spanned it and were dominant at 160-218 and 743-854. The breadth and depth of Spike-specific TCRs increased once two AZD1222 doses had been given. Seropositive status at baseline applied to only six AZD1222 recipients.

The data were produced by immunoSEQ multiplex PCR, yet TCRdb's version contains in-frame clones alone and is incomplete. The sample contains fewer than 150,000 clones, 88% of which appear only once. The rearrangement joins TRBV5-1 to TRBJ2-7; 9 bases are a match to TRBD1. The input for sequencing was peripheral blood, taken 28 days after the second AZD1222 dose. The TCR was taken from an adult who received the AZD1222 COVID-19 vaccine. The CDR3: CASSLGQGLYEQYF. CDR3 DNA: TGCGCCAGCAGCCTGGGACAGGGCCTCTACGAGCAGTACTTC.